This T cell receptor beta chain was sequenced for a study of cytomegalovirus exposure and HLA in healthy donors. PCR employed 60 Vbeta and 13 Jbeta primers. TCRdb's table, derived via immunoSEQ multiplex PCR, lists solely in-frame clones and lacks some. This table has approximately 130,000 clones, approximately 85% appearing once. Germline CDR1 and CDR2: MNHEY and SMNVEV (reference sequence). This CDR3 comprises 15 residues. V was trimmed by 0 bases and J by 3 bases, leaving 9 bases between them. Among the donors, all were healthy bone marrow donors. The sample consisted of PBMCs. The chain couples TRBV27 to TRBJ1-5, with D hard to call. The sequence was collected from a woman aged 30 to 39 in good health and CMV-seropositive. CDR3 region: CASSLSVRDNQPQHF. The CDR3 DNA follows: TGTGCCAGCAGTTTATCAGTCCGCGACAATCAGCCCCAGCATTTT.